The rows below give T cell receptor beta chains drawn from one sample of a study of shared clonotypes between healthy human individuals. Assay used: immunoSEQ multiplex PCR; TCRdb lists only in-frame clones, some missing. The table has about 1.5 million clones, 98% seen once. What was sequenced was naive CD4+ T cells sorted from blood. These receptors came from a man aged 25-45 years in good health. CDR3s include the opening cysteine and the closing phenylalanine or tryptophan. The D gene is left open where the match is weak. Only part of the rows carry a size: once, few, many, or a class if the clone is expanded.

j_call cdr3_length v_call clone_size d_call cdr3_aa cdr3_nt
TRBJ2-3 14 TRBV5-1 NA TRBD2 CATRLAGSTDTQYF TGCGCCACCCGACTAGCGGGGTCCACAGATACGCAGTATTTT
TRBJ2-1 14 TRBV29-1 NA TRBD2 CSDRAGASYNEQFF TGCAGCGATCGAGCGGGAGCAAGCTACAATGAGCAGTTCTTC
TRBJ2-1 14 TRBV7-2 once NA CASSAVGSYNEQFF TGTGCCAGCAGCGCCGTCGGCTCCTACAATGAGCAGTTCTTC
TRBJ2-7 14 TRBV15 NA NA CATSSGQSPYEQYF TGTGCCACCAGCAGTGGACAGTCACCGTACGAGCAGTACTTC
TRBJ1-1 13 TRBV29-1 NA TRBD1 CSVGDRVVTEAFF TGCAGCGTGGGGGACAGGGTTGTAACTGAAGCTTTCTTT
TRBJ1-5 13 TRBV5-1 NA NA CASRTGLNQPQHF TGCGCCAGCCGGACTGGGCTCAATCAGCCCCAGCATTTT
TRBJ2-3 13 TRBV10-1 once NA CASSPGYLDTQYF TGCGCCAGCAGTCCGGGCTATTTAGATACGCAGTATTTT
TRBJ1-5 17 TRBV18 NA TRBD1 CASSPSDRAYSNQPQHF TGTGCCAGCTCACCATCGGACAGGGCATATAGCAATCAGCCCCAGCATTTT
TRBJ2-1 17 TRBV9 NA TRBD2 CASSVDPAGGTRDEQFF TGTGCCAGCAGCGTAGACCCAGCGGGAGGGACAAGAGATGAGCAGTTCTTC
TRBJ1-2 17 TRBV5-1 NA NA CASSSRVGLNLSDGYTF TGCGCCAGCAGCTCCAGGGTGGGGTTGAATCTGTCGGATGGCTACACCTTC
TRBJ2-1 16 TRBV5-1 NA NA CASNPTLHPTYNEQFF TGCGCGAGCAACCCGACTCTTCATCCCACCTACAATGAGCAGTTCTTC
TRBJ2-2 16 TRBV27 NA NA CASSLLGALNPGELFF TGTGCCAGCAGTTTATTGGGGGCGTTAAACCCCGGGGAGCTGTTTTTT
TRBJ2-7 15 TRBV13 NA NA CASSFLSRSSYEQYF TGTGCCAGCAGCTTTCTGTCTCGTTCCTCCTACGAGCAGTACTTC
TRBJ1-2 15 TRBV5-5 NA TRBD1 CASSSRRGFNYGYTF TGTGCCAGCAGCTCCCGCAGGGGGTTTAACTATGGCTACACCTTC
TRBJ2-3 20 TRBV19 NA TRBD2 CASSPLLGLAGITSTDTQYF TGTGCCAGTAGTCCACTACTGGGACTAGCGGGTATTACTAGCACAGATACGCAGTATTTT
TRBJ1-1 16 TRBV18 NA TRBD1 CASSPIGTGQNTEAFF TGTGCCAGCTCACCAATAGGGACAGGTCAGAACACTGAAGCTTTCTTT
TRBJ2-2 15 TRBV4-3 NA NA CASSKRDWLTGELFF TGCGCCAGCAGCAAACGGGACTGGTTAACCGGGGAGCTGTTTTTT
TRBJ1-1 14 TRBV7-9 NA NA CASIPRGENTEAFF TGTGCCAGCATCCCTCGGGGGGAAAACACTGAAGCTTTCTTT
TRBJ2-3 13 TRBV2 NA TRBD1 CASSGQGSDTQYF TGTGCCAGCAGTGGACAGGGGTCAGATACGCAGTATTTT
TRBJ2-5 11 TRBV2 NA TRBD1 CASSTGETQYF TGTGCCAGCAGTACAGGGGAAACCCAGTACTTC
TRBJ1-2 13 TRBV6-1 NA NA CASSVDLGGGYTF TGTGCCAGCAGTGTCGACTTGGGCGGAGGCTACACCTTC
TRBJ2-2 15 TRBV9 NA TRBD2 CASTQLAANTGELFF TGTGCCAGCACCCAACTAGCGGCGAACACCGGGGAGCTGTTTTTT
TRBJ2-7 12 TRBV28 NA NA CASSFLAYEQYF TGTGCCAGCAGTTTTCTTGCCTACGAGCAGTACTTC
TRBJ1-1 13 TRBV11-2 NA NA CASSQGRDTEAFF TGTGCCAGCAGCCAGGGGAGGGATACTGAAGCTTTCTTT
TRBJ1-1 14 TRBV5-1 NA TRBD1 CASSITGANTEAFF TGCGCCAGCAGCATAACAGGGGCGAACACTGAAGCTTTCTTT
TRBJ2-7 14 TRBV18 NA NA CASSPSGGNGEQYF TGTGCCAGCTCACCAAGCGGCGGCAACGGCGAGCAGTACTTC
TRBJ2-1 12 TRBV19 few TRBD2 CASSTSGIEQFF TGTGCCAGTAGTACCAGCGGGATTGAGCAGTTCTTC
TRBJ2-5 17 TRBV7-8 NA NA CASSLNSFPSPQETQYF TGTGCCAGCAGCTTAAATTCGTTCCCTTCGCCTCAAGAGACCCAGTACTTC
TRBJ1-3 15 TRBV6-1 NA NA CASSEAGGFGNTIYF TGTGCCAGCAGTGAAGCCGGAGGGTTCGGAAACACCATATATTTT
TRBJ2-1 16 TRBV4-1 NA TRBD2 CASSRDPGLAANEQFF TGCGCCAGCAGCCGGGACCCGGGACTAGCCGCCAATGAGCAGTTCTTC